A single sample gave rise to the 29 T cell receptor beta chains below, sequenced in a study of OX40 agonist ivuxolimab in advanced cancers. TCRdb's copy holds only in-frame clones and misses some; the assay was immunoSEQ multiplex PCR. The sample holds under 80,000 clones; 85% are singletons and the top ten take approximately 3.7%. The material sequenced was CD4+ or CD8+ T cells sorted from blood, taken in a trial of the OX40 agonist ivuxolimab. The receptors originated from an adult with an advanced solid tumor such as melanoma, head and neck, liver or kidney cancer.

This chain's CDR3 is CASSQSGTVYEQYF. CDR3 bases: TGCGCCAGCAGCCAATCCGGGACAGTCTACGAGCAGTACTTC. This sequence joins TRBV4-1 and TRBJ2-7; 7 bases map to TRBD1. Germline assignment: CDR1 MGHRA and CDR2 YSYEKL. V was clipped by 2 bases and J by 3 bases; unmatched bases: 4. The CDR3 totals 14 residues.

This sequence joins TRBV6-6 and TRBJ2-7; D gene ambiguous. V shed 2 bases and J shed 1 base, with 12 bases lying between them. Germline CDR1 reads MNHNY; CDR2 reads SVGAGI (reference sequence). This CDR3 is 15 amino acids long. CDR3 bases: TGTGCCAGCAGTTACCTCCGAGGAGCTTCCTACGAGCAGTACTTC. Its translation is CASSYLRGASYEQYF.

This clone showed up just once. This chain joins TRBV4-1 and TRBJ2-5; a possible D gene is TRBD1 (5 bases). V shed 3 bases and J shed 6 bases, with 17 bases lying between them. The CDR3 length is 15 residues. CDR1 and CDR2 from the germline V gene are MGHRA and YSYEKL. CDR3 in DNA: TGCGCCAGCAGCCAGATGTCAGGGTTCGAGCAGACCCAGTACTTC. This gives the protein CASSQMSGFEQTQYF.

This chain links TRBV5-1 with TRBJ2-2, with 8 bases identical to TRBD1. The CDR3 covers 15 residues. CDR1 and CDR2 (germline): SGHRS, YFSETQ. Losses at the gene ends were 0 bases for V and 6 bases for J; bases not matched to a gene: 4. CDR3 nucleotides: TGCGCCAGCAGCTTGGGACAGGGGATCTCCGGGGAGCTGTTTTTT. This translates into CASSLGQGISGELFF.

The chain links TRBV2 to TRBJ2-5, with 9 bases aligning to TRBD1. The length of the CDR3 is 14 residues. The germline V gene encodes CDR1 SNHLY and CDR2 FYNNEI. V lost 6 bases, J lost 5 bases, and 7 bases stayed unmatched. The CDR3 nucleotides are TGTGCCAGCAGCCTGGACAGGGGACAGGAGACCCAGTACTTC. This encodes CASSLDRGQETQYF.

The V and J genes are TRBV6-6 and TRBJ1-5; D may be TRBD1 (5 bases). Between the trimmed V and J ends, which lost 2 bases and 2 bases, there was a span of 10 bases. The CDR3 sequence is 15 residues long. Germline CDR1 and CDR2: MNHNY and SVGAGI (reference sequence). CDR3 sequence (DNA): TGTGCCAGCAGTTACAGAGGGGATCGCAATCAGCCCCAGCATTTT. Translated: CASSYRGDRNQPQHF.

V usage is TRBV28 and J usage is TRBJ1-2, with D possibly TRBD1 on 6 matching bases. Looked up from germline, CDR1 is MDHEN and CDR2 is SYDVKM. The V end was cut by 6 bases, the J end by 1 base, with 12 bases between. The CDR3 runs to 14 residues. The CDR3 protein is CASSLDSVNYGYTF. The DNA of the CDR3 is TGTGCCAGCAGCTTGGACAGCGTTAACTATGGCTACACCTTC.

The table lists this clone with a few counts. The rearrangement joins TRBV29-1 to TRBJ1-4; the D gene is possibly TRBD1 (5 bases). CDR3 length: 11 amino acids. The V end was cut by 7 bases, the J end by 8 bases, with 11 bases between. CDR1 is SQVTM and CDR2 is ANQGSEA in the germline V gene. The CDR3 region is CSGGRGEKLFF. The DNA for the CDR3 is TGCAGCGGGGGCCGAGGGGAAAAACTGTTTTTT.

V is TRBV6-5 and J is TRBJ1-2; TRBD1 aligns across 9 bases. After removal of 7 bases from V and 7 bases from J, the junction contained 10 bases not matched to a gene. The CDR3 extends over 14 amino acids. Per germline, CDR1 MNHEY and CDR2 SVGAGI. In DNA, the CDR3 is TGTGCCAGCACTCAACAGGGGGCGCGGAGTGGCTACACCTTC. This translates into CASTQQGARSGYTF.

The chain couples TRBV5-1 to TRBJ1-1; D remains ambiguous. From germline, CDR1 is SGHRS and CDR2 YFSETQ. The germline V and J ends were trimmed by 1 base and 0 bases, with 10 bases remaining between them. This CDR3 region has 15 residues. The CDR3 here is CASSLTGGLNTEAFF. The CDR3, as DNA: TGCGCCAGCAGCTTGACCGGAGGCCTGAACACTGAAGCTTTCTTT.

The chain combines TRBV9 with TRBJ2-2; D could derive from TRBD1 or TRBD2 (5 bases each). The CDR3 is 15 residues long. Trimming cost V 0 bases and J 3 bases, with 9 bases left between them. In germline, CDR1 is SGDLS, CDR2 YYNGEE. CDR3 sequence: CASSVDGGHTGELFF. DNA for the CDR3: TGTGCCAGCAGCGTAGATGGGGGTCACACCGGGGAGCTGTTTTTT.

This clone was counted a single time. The V call is TRBV18, the J call TRBJ2-1; D not certain. Per the germline V gene, CDR1 is KGHSH and CDR2 is LQKENI. The CDR3 is made up of 14 amino acids. V lost 4 bases to trimming and J lost 10 bases, with 17 bases between them. The CDR3 nucleotides are TGTGCCAGCTCACTCTTAGAAGGAGTGGACGAGCAGTTCTTC. This gives the protein CASSLLEGVDEQFF.

This chain connects TRBV6-6 to TRBJ1-2; D is uncertain. The germline gives CDR1 MNHNY, CDR2 SVGAGI (reference sequence). Trimming took off 5 bases at V and 6 bases at J, with 16 bases between the two ends. This CDR3 has 14 residues. The CDR3 region is CASSRYQGIDGYTF. The DNA for the CDR3 is TGTGCCAGCAGTCGATACCAAGGTATAGATGGCTACACCTTC.

The chain is built from TRBV5-6 and TRBJ2-5; D uncertain. The CDR3 is 15 residues long. Trimming left V 0 bases short and J 1 base short, with 10 bases between. Germline V gene lookup returns CDR1 SGHDT and CDR2 YYEEEE. The CDR3 coding sequence is TGTGCCAGCAGCTTGGTGGGTCGCAGCCAAGAGACCCAGTACTTC. It translates to CASSLVGRSQETQYF.

The table lists this clone with a few counts. The chain couples TRBV18 to TRBJ2-1; possible D gene TRBD1, 6 bases. Trimming left V 6 bases short and J 12 bases short, with 12 bases between. Germline CDR1 reads KGHSH; CDR2 reads LQKENI. This CDR3 has 11 residues. The CDR3 region is CASSVDRGQFF. The CDR3 DNA is TGTGCCAGCTCGGTGGACAGAGGGCAGTTCTTC.

This clone turned up a few times. The chain is built from TRBV19 and TRBJ2-5; tentative D call: TRBD2 (7 bases). CDR1 and CDR2 (germline): LNHDA, SQIVND (reference sequence). This CDR3 spans 15 amino acids. The V gene lost 5 bases and the J gene lost 7 bases, with 20 bases spanning the gap. CDR3 sequence: CASSLLGGGEGTQYF. DNA of the CDR3: TGTGCCAGTAGTCTCCTCGGCGGGGGCGAAGGGACCCAGTACTTC.

This clone showed up just once. This sequence joins TRBV5-1 and TRBJ1-6; no definite D call. The CDR3 contains 13 residues. V lost 3 bases to trimming and J lost 6 bases, with 7 bases between them. CDR1 is SGHRS and CDR2 is YFSETQ in the germline V gene. CDR3 DNA sequence: TGCGCCAGCAGCTATGGATCTAATTCACCCCTCCACTTT. Protein: CASSYGSNSPLHF.

This chain's CDR3 is CASSSGTTAPDTQYF. The CDR3 DNA reads TGTGCCAGCAGCTCCGGGACTACCGCCCCGGATACGCAGTATTTT. The V and J genes are TRBV9 and TRBJ2-3; 7 nucleotides match TRBD2. Trimming took 4 bases from V and 6 from J; bases not matched to a gene: 11. The CDR3 length is 15 residues. Germline CDR1 is SGDLS and CDR2 is YYNGEE.

The table lists this clone with a few counts. The chain couples TRBV4-1 to TRBJ1-5, with TRBD1 as a possible D gene (5 bases). V gave up 1 base and J gave up 6 bases, with 13 bases separating them. The CDR3 has 15 amino acids. Germline lookup yields CDR1 MGHRA and CDR2 YSYEKL. Here the CDR3 DNA reads TGCGCCAGCAGCCAAGGAGACAGCGGCGGTCAGCCCCAGCATTTT. Its translation is CASSQGDSGGQPQHF.

The chain employs TRBV7-8 and TRBJ1-5, with D tentatively TRBD1 (6 bases). This CDR3 comprises 18 residues. Trimming removed 4 bases at V and 2 bases at J, with 21 bases between. Germline assignment: CDR1 SGHVS and CDR2 FQNEAQ. The CDR3 is CASSYSGARGTGNQPQHF. CDR3 sequence (DNA): TGTGCCAGCAGCTATTCAGGGGCCAGGGGAACCGGCAATCAGCCCCAGCATTTT.

The V call is TRBV6-1, the J call TRBJ2-7, with 7 bases aligning to TRBD1. This CDR3 is 12 amino acids long. The V segment lost 8 bases and the J segment 2 bases; nucleotides outside the gene matches: 3. Germline CDR1 and CDR2: MNHNS and SASEGT. The chain's CDR3 is CASRDRTYEQYF. The CDR3 bases are TGTGCCAGCCGGGACAGAACCTACGAGCAGTACTTC.

The CDR3 bases are TGTGCCACCAGCCAACGCGGACAGGGACGCTCTGGGGCCAACGTCCTGACTTTC. Translation gives CATSQRGQGRSGANVLTF. V gene TRBV15 combines with J gene TRBJ2-6; 8 positions match TRBD1. Trimming at V came to 5 bases and at J to 0 bases, leaving 9 bases not matched to a gene. Germline V gene data show CDR1 as LNHNV and CDR2 as YYDKDF (reference sequence). The CDR3 is 18 amino acids.

This chain connects TRBV7-8 to TRBJ2-3, with D possibly TRBD1 on 6 matching bases. From germline, CDR1 is SGHVS and CDR2 FQNEAQ. Trimming stripped 6 bases from V and 2 bases from J, with 12 bases between. The CDR3 runs 14 residues. Written as DNA, the CDR3 is TGTGCCAGCAGTTACAGGGCACTCACAGATACGCAGTATTTT. Protein: CASSYRALTDTQYF.

The chain carries TRBV15 and TRBJ1-5; no clear D gene. Trimming left V 2 bases short and J 0 bases short, with 5 bases between. Germline CDR1 and CDR2: LNHNV and YYDKDF (reference sequence). The CDR3 is 14 amino acids. The CDR3 loop is CATSRQDSNQPQHF. The CDR3 DNA follows: TGTGCCACCAGCAGACAGGATAGCAATCAGCCCCAGCATTTT.

The chain combines TRBV7-2 with TRBJ2-3; D remains ambiguous. Deletions cut 4 bases from V and 2 bases from J, with 10 bases between. This CDR3 is built from 14 residues. Germline V lookup: CDR1 SGHTA, CDR2 FQGNSA. The CDR3 DNA is TGTGCCAGCAGCTCAGATATATTCACAGATACGCAGTATTTT. Residues: CASSSDIFTDTQYF.

The J gene is TRBJ2-5, the V gene TRBV5-1; 9 nucleotides line up with TRBD2. Germline V lookup: CDR1 SGHRS, CDR2 YFSETQ. V shed 1 base, J shed 5 bases, and the junction held 9 bases outside the gene matches. The CDR3 is made up of 16 amino acids. The CDR3 sequence: CASSLKAGGPGETQYF. In DNA form, the CDR3 reads TGCGCCAGCAGCTTGAAGGCGGGAGGGCCGGGTGAGACCCAGTACTTC.

V and J are TRBV19 and TRBJ1-5; D ambiguous. From germline, CDR1 is LNHDA and CDR2 SQIVND (reference sequence). The CDR3 is 12 residues long. V was pared by 5 bases and J by 4 bases, with 6 bases between. The CDR3 sequence is CASSSKNQPQHF. Written as DNA, the CDR3 is TGTGCCAGTAGTTCCAAAAATCAGCCCCAGCATTTT.

The chain has TRBV14 and TRBJ1-4; D unclear. CDR3 length: 16 residues. The V end was cut by 4 bases, the J end by 0 bases, with 12 bases between. The germline V gene has CDR1 SGHDN and CDR2 FVKESK. The chain's CDR3 is CASSRVGSSTNEKLFF. The CDR3 nucleotides are TGTGCCAGCAGCCGGGTAGGGTCCTCAACTAATGAAAAACTGTTTTTT. The full variable domain, with the rest looked up from reference TRBV14 and TRBJ1-4, is EAGVTQFPSHSVIEKGQTVTLRCDPISGHDNLYWYRRVMGKEIKFLLHFVKESKQDESGMPNNRFLAERTGGTYSTLKVQPAELEDSGVYFCASSRVGSSTNEKLFFGSGTQLSVL.

The chain recombines TRBV30 with TRBJ1-5; 11 positions match TRBD1. This CDR3 has 14 amino acids. V gave up 0 bases and J gave up 6 bases; unmatched junction bases: 1. Germline V CDR1 and CDR2: GTSNPN, SVGIG (reference sequence). DNA of the CDR3: TGTGCCTGGAGTGTAGGGACAGGGGGTCAGCCCCAGCATTTT. Residues: CAWSVGTGGQPQHF.